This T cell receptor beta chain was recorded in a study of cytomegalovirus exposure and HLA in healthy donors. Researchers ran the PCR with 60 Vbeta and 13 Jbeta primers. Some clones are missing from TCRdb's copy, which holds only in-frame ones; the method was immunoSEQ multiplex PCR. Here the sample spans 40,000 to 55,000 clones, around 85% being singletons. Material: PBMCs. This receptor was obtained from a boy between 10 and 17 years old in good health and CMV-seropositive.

CDR3 DNA sequence: TGCAGCGTTGATCTGGGGGAGGGAACCGGGGAGCTGTTTTTT. Amino acid sequence: CSVDLGEGTGELFF. V gene TRBV29-1 combines with J gene TRBJ2-2; 7 nucleotides agree with TRBD2. Trimming removed 3 bases from V and 5 bases from J; junction bases left unmatched: 6. The length of the CDR3 is 14 residues. Germline CDR1 and CDR2: SQVTM and ANQGSEA.